What follows describes a single T cell receptor beta chain. As handled by the study authors: Estimates of nucleated cell counts were drawn from the amplification of reference gene primers. TCRdb's table, derived via immunoSEQ multiplex PCR, lists solely in-frame clones and lacks some. D and trimming come from the DNA, and the V and J calls and clone size come from that table. The repertoire consists of some 210,000 clones, with nearly 90% occurring once and the leading ten covering about 6.8%. Germline CDR1 is MNHNS and CDR2 is SASEGT. J lost 5 bases, V lost 3 bases, and 20 bases had no gene match. CDR3 size: 19 residues. The sample comes from a study of blood T cell repertoires in COVID-19. About the research overall: COVID-19 samples, acute and convalescent, were from the United States, Italy and Spain. Nucleic acid was either cDNA or gDNA, and it came from T cells, B-cell-depleted T cells, or PBMCs.

The sequence was obtained from a woman in her thirties or forties who had recovered from COVID-19. The sequenced sample was peripheral blood. The chain couples TRBV6-1 to TRBJ2-7; 9 bases agree with TRBD1. The CDR3 here is CASSDVPGQGGVSMDEQYF. In nucleotides, the CDR3 is TGTGCCAGCAGTGACGTCCCGGGACAGGGTGGAGTCTCGATGGACGAGCAGTACTTC.